A single sample gave rise to the 29 T cell receptor beta chains below, sequenced in a study of blood T cells in healthy people across ages (dated by TCRdb to between 2014 and 2017). Libraries were prepared through 5' RACE. The sequencer was an Illumina HiSeq 2500. A second PCR of about 6 to 11 cycles was performed with a sample-barcoded 5' primer and a J-beta primer mix. The raw public data were reprocessed by TCRdb itself: fastp quality trimming at Q25, MiXCR clonotype calling, in-frame beta chains only. Under each unique CDR3 protein, matching rows form one entry showing the most common genes and DNA. The sample profile shows about 1.1 million distinct CDR3 sequences; under 40% of them were found once. The ten largest clones represent less than 15% of the sample. Material: blood. The receptors here all came from a man aged 18 to 30 in good health.

This clonotype was picked up one time. Here the CDR3 DNA reads TGTGCCAGCAGCTTAGTGGTCGGACTAGCGGGTAACAATGAGCAGTTCTTC. This gives the protein CASSLVVGLAGNNEQFF. The rearrangement joins TRBV7-6 to TRBJ2-1; 11 bases are shared with TRBD2. Germline values: CDR1 SGHVS, CDR2 FNYEAQ. CDR3 length equals 17 residues. The V gene end was trimmed by 1 base and the J gene end by 5 bases; junction bases not matched to a gene: 7.

V and J are TRBV27 and TRBJ2-1, with TRBD2 matching 7 bases. The CDR3 loop spans 14 amino acids. Germline trimming cut 1 base from V and 6 bases from J; bases unmatched to any gene: 3. CDR1 is MNHEY, CDR2 SMNVEV, per germline (reference sequence). In DNA form, the CDR3 reads TGTGCCAGCAGTTTATTCGGGGAGGGCAATGAGCAGTTCTTC. Its protein product is CASSLFGEGNEQFF.

The CDR3 is CASSFRRLTNTEAFF. CDR3 DNA: TGTGCCAGCAGTTTCCGGCGGTTGACGAACACTGAAGCTTTCTTT. The rearrangement uses TRBV12-3 or TRBV12-4 and TRBJ1-1; D is unclear. The CDR3 consists of 15 residues. V was clipped by 3 bases and J by 1 base, with 12 bases between them.

The genes are TRBV4-2 and TRBJ1-2; perhaps TRBD1 as D (5 bases). The germline V and J ends were trimmed by 0 bases and 4 bases, with 12 bases remaining between them. Germline V gives CDR1 LGHNA, CDR2 YNFKEQ. CDR3 length equals 15 residues. This CDR3 reads CASSQEGVWGYGYTF. In DNA, the CDR3 is TGTGCCAGCAGCCAAGAGGGGGTCTGGGGCTATGGCTACACCTTC.

In its sample, this clonotype was seen a few times. This chain joins TRBV5-1 and TRBJ2-3, with 7 bases aligning to TRBD2. Germline CDR1 is SGHRS and CDR2 is YFSETQ. The CDR3 loop spans 15 amino acids. Trimming cost V 7 bases and J 1 base; bases outside gene matches: 9. This CDR3 is CASAPSAGGTDTQYF. The DNA for the CDR3 is TGCGCCAGCGCCCCTTCCGCGGGGGGCACAGATACGCAGTATTTT.

This clonotype has ten or more counts. The chain couples TRBV5-6 to TRBJ1-2; D remains ambiguous. The CDR3 runs 15 residues. Trimming shortened V by 2 bases and J by 1 base, and 12 bases separated the two germline ends. CDR1 SGHDT and CDR2 YYEEEE come from the germline V gene. CDR3 amino acids: CASSFRQTLNYGYTF. Here the CDR3 DNA reads TGTGCCAGCAGCTTTCGGCAGACCCTTAACTATGGCTACACCTTC.

The rearrangement uses TRBV20-1 and TRBJ1-2, with 9 bases identical to TRBD1. The CDR3 runs 13 residues. Looked up from germline, CDR1 is DFQATT and CDR2 is SNEGSKA (reference sequence). V trimming: 5 bases; J trimming: 8 bases; junction bases outside the gene matches: 9. CDR3 sequence reads: CSARSRDRDGYTF. In DNA, the CDR3 is TGCAGTGCTCGCTCCCGGGACAGGGACGGCTACACCTTC.

The chain links TRBV20-1 to TRBJ1-1, with 7 nucleotides matching TRBD1. The CDR3 loop spans 13 amino acids. CDR1 is DFQATT and CDR2 is SNEGSKA in the germline V gene (reference sequence). Trimming took 4 bases from V and 3 from J; bases not matched to a gene: 5. CDR3 sequence: CSATRDSYTEAFF. CDR3 sequence (DNA): TGCAGTGCTACGAGGGACAGCTACACTGAAGCTTTCTTT.

The chain carries TRBV12-3 or TRBV12-4 and TRBJ2-3; 8 bases are a match to TRBD2. CDR3 length: 15 amino acids. V was pared by 2 bases and J by 4 bases, with 5 bases of the junction left unmatched. The CDR3 DNA reads as TGTGCCAGCAGTTTAAGCGGGGGCCCCGCAGATACGCAGTATTTT. Translation: CASSLSGGPADTQYF.

This clonotype was seen at least ten times. Written as DNA, the CDR3 is TGTGCCAGCTCCCTCGACAGGGGCAGCACAGATACGCAGTATTTT. Translation: CASSLDRGSTDTQYF. The rearrangement links TRBV7-2 to TRBJ2-3, with 8 bases that match TRBD1. Germline V CDR1 and CDR2: SGHTA, FQGNSA. The V gene end was trimmed by 8 bases and the J gene end by 0 bases; junction bases not matched to a gene: 7. The CDR3 runs 15 residues.

This clonotype was observed a few times. The chain uses TRBV28 and TRBJ1-2, with D hard to call. The CDR3 contains 12 residues. CDR1 is MDHEN and CDR2 is SYDVKM in the germline V gene. Trimming took off 2 bases at V and 8 bases at J, with 9 bases between the two ends. CDR3 sequence (DNA): TGTGCCAGCAGTTTACGACCTCAGGGCTACACCTTC. Protein sequence: CASSLRPQGYTF.

The V call is TRBV30, the J call TRBJ1-6, with a weak D call TRBD1 (6 bases). Trimming pared 2 bases from V and 7 bases from J, leaving 12 bases between. The CDR3 runs 14 residues. The germline CDR1 and CDR2 sequences are GTSNPN and SVGIG (reference sequence). DNA of the CDR3: TGTGCCTGGAGTCTCGGACAGTTGAATTCACCCCTCCACTTT. As protein: CAWSLGQLNSPLHF.

This clonotype was observed a handful of times. The genes are TRBV20-1 and TRBJ2-7, with a possible D match to TRBD2 (7 bases). The CDR3 is 15 residues long. The ends were cut back, 0 bases at V and 1 base at J, with 13 bases in the middle. CDR1 is DFQATT, CDR2 SNEGSKA, per germline (reference sequence). This CDR3 reads CSARDRGGGSYEQYF. Here the CDR3 DNA reads TGCAGTGCTAGAGATCGAGGGGGGGGTTCCTACGAGCAGTACTTC.

There are a few counts of this clonotype. CDR3 in amino acids: CASRRLRGGKNGTDTQYF. DNA for the CDR3: TGCGCCAGCAGACGGCTTCGGGGAGGGAAGAATGGCACAGATACGCAGTATTTT. The V call is TRBV4-1, the J call TRBJ2-3; TRBD2 aligns across 7 bases. In germline, CDR1 is MGHRA, CDR2 YSYEKL. With 6 bases clipped from V and 1 base from J, the junction kept 16 bases outside the gene matches. There are 18 residues in the CDR3.

As concerns this clonotype: This may be a read error: a much more frequent sequence differs by one nucleotide. The chain joins TRBV5-1 to TRBJ2-1; D call uncertain. The CDR3 extends over 14 amino acids. Trimming cost V 3 bases and J 3 bases, with 10 bases left between them. Germline V gene data show CDR1 as SGHRS and CDR2 as YFSETQ. CDR3 nucleotides: TGCGCCAGCAGCTCCCCAGACAACTACAATGAGCAGTTCTTC. Its protein is CASSSPDNYNEQFF.

This clonotype was seen more than once but under ten times. This rearrangement joins TRBV6-1 to TRBJ2-7, with 9 bases lining up with TRBD1. The CDR3 spans 13 residues. Germline V gives CDR1 MNHNS, CDR2 SASEGT. V lost 7 bases to trimming and J lost 3 bases; unmatched junction nucleotides: 4. The CDR3 protein is CASKMDRGYEQYF. The CDR3 DNA reads as TGTGCCAGCAAAATGGACAGGGGCTACGAGCAGTACTTC.

Of note for this clonotype: A much larger clone lies a single base off, so this may be a read error. The chain couples TRBV4-3 to TRBJ1-2; D call uncertain. The CDR3 loop spans 14 amino acids. Germline assignment: CDR1 LGHNA and CDR2 YSLEER. CDR3 protein: CASSQEQTDNGYIF. Here the CDR3 DNA reads TGCGCCAGCAGCCAAGAACAGACCGATAATGGCTACATCTTC.

This clonotype was counted a few times. The chain couples TRBV2 to TRBJ2-7; 9 positions match TRBD1. The V gene end was trimmed by 8 bases and the J gene end by 5 bases; junction bases not matched to a gene: 7. This CDR3 spans 13 amino acids. CDR1 is SNHLY, CDR2 FYNNEI, per germline. The CDR3 sequence is CASQKDRGNEQYF. CDR3 nucleotide sequence: TGTGCCAGCCAAAAGGACAGGGGCAACGAGCAGTACTTC. Supplemented by reference TRBV2 and TRBJ2-7, the full variable domain reads EPEVTQTPSHQVTQMGQEVILRCVPISNHLYFYWYRQILGQKVEFLVSFYNNEISEKSEIFDDQFSVERPDGSNFTLKIRSTKLEDSAMYFCASQKDRGNEQYFGPGTRLTVT.

This clonotype was seen just once. A junction end diverges from the germline sequence, so it may reflect a read error. J is TRBJ1-2 and V is TRBV7-9; D ambiguous. CDR1 is SEHNR and CDR2 is FQNEAQ in the germline V gene (reference sequence). This CDR3 has 13 amino acids. As DNA, the CDR3 is TGTGCTAGCATCCCCCCGGGTAACTATGGCTACACCTTC. Translated: CASIPPGNYGYTF.

The rearrangement uses TRBV6-5 and TRBJ2-7; D remains unclear. Trimming shortened V by 6 bases and J by 4 bases, and 13 bases separated the two germline ends. The CDR3 extends over 13 amino acids. Germline CDR1 MNHEY, CDR2 SVGAGI. Here the CDR3 DNA reads TGTGCCAGCAGGACGGCGGCCAGGTACGAGCAGTACTTC. Translated: CASRTAARYEQYF.

This clonotype has only a few counts. The chain recombines TRBV6-5 with TRBJ1-2; D not certain. The CDR3 loop spans 14 amino acids. The germline V and J ends were trimmed by 5 bases and 3 bases, with 13 bases remaining between them. Germline V gene sequence: CDR1 MNHEY, CDR2 SVGAGI. The CDR3 spells CASSELGMDYGYTF. The CDR3 DNA reads TGTGCCAGCAGTGAATTAGGGATGGACTATGGCTACACCTTC.

This clonotype was seen only a few times. V gene TRBV29-1 combines with J gene TRBJ2-5; perhaps TRBD1 as D (5 bases). Looked up from germline, CDR1 is SQVTM and CDR2 is ANQGSEA. The CDR3 spans 13 residues. V lost 4 bases and J lost 1, with 10 bases in between. CDR3 sequence reads: CSVGRQTQETQYF. The CDR3 DNA reads as TGCAGCGTTGGACGACAGACCCAAGAGACCCAGTACTTC.

This clonotype has more than one count but fewer than ten. The gene calls are TRBV6-5 and TRBJ2-6; 7 nucleotides align to TRBD1. With V trimmed by 2 bases and J by 1 base, 8 bases remained unmatched. This CDR3 contains 18 residues. The germline gives CDR1 MNHEY, CDR2 SVGAGI. The CDR3 reads CASSYRQGTVSGANVLTF. In DNA, the CDR3 is TGTGCCAGCAGTTACAGACAGGGAACGGTTTCTGGGGCCAACGTCCTGACTTTC.

This clonotype turned up a few times. This chain connects TRBV20-1 to TRBJ1-5; no reliable D call. Germline CDR1 and CDR2: DFQATT and SNEGSKA (reference sequence). V was clipped by 3 bases and J by 0 bases, with 21 bases between them. The CDR3 spans 18 residues. The CDR3 spells CSASAQLPAGDSNQPQHF. The CDR3 nucleotides are TGCAGTGCTAGTGCACAACTCCCAGCCGGGGATAGCAATCAGCCCCAGCATTTT.

Concerning this clonotype itself: The junction shows a germline mismatch at one end, possibly a read error. The chain uses TRBV30 and TRBJ1-1, with TRBD1 as a possible D gene (6 bases). Germline CDR1 is GTSNPN and CDR2 is SVGIG (reference sequence). CDR3 size: 13 residues. Here the CDR3 reads CAWDRPGNAEAFF. The CDR3 DNA reads as TGTGCCTGGGACAGGCCGGGGAACGCTGAAGCTTTCTTT.

This rearrangement joins TRBV28 to TRBJ1-4; D remains unclear. V lost 6 bases and J lost 6, with 14 bases in between. The CDR3 consists of 14 residues. Germline lookup yields CDR1 MDHEN and CDR2 SYDVKM. In DNA, the CDR3 is TGTGCCAGCAGCATAGAAGCCATGCATGAAAAACTGTTTTTT. It translates to CASSIEAMHEKLFF. Full variable domain (missing parts from reference TRBV28 and TRBJ1-4): DVKVTQSSRYLVKRTGEKVFLECVQDMDHENMFWYRQDPGLGLRLIYFSYDVKMKEKGDIPEGYSVSREKKERFSLILESASTNQTSMYLCASSIEAMHEKLFFGSGTQLSVL.

The genes are TRBV12-3 or TRBV12-4 and TRBJ2-5; D remains ambiguous. The CDR3 contains 14 residues. V lost 3 bases to trimming and J lost 11 bases, with 19 bases between them. The CDR3 DNA is TGTGCCAGCAGTTTTAGTTCCGGGCGCAATGAGCAGTACTTC. Translating it yields CASSFSSGRNEQYF.

The rearrangement joins TRBV7-9 to TRBJ2-4; either TRBD1 or TRBD2 may supply D (5 bases each). The J call may be mistaken, given a closer DNA end match to TRBJ2-7. This CDR3 contains 14 residues. Germline V lookup: CDR1 SEHNR, CDR2 FQNEAQ (reference sequence). In nucleotides, the CDR3 is TGTGCCAGCAGCTTATCGGGGCAGGTCTACGAGCAGTACTTC. Translation gives CASSLSGQVYEQYF.

The V gene is TRBV20-1, the J gene TRBJ1-1; D unclear. Germline V gene lookup returns CDR1 DFQATT and CDR2 SNEGSKA (reference sequence). Trimming removed 6 bases from V and 1 base from J, with 12 bases in between. CDR3 length: 13 residues. The CDR3 DNA reads as TGCAGTGCCGCAGGATCCGGGAACACTGAAGCTTTCTTT. Translating it yields CSAAGSGNTEAFF.